The 17 T cell receptor beta chains below all came from one sample that was sequenced in a study of T-cell memory formation after mild COVID-19. Each CDR3 protein gets one entry after TCRdb re-called the 5' RACE reads with MiXCR. The table lists 350,000 to 500,000 distinct CDR3 sequences, 20% of them singletons. Sequenced sample: PBMCs or a T cell subset sorted from them (not recorded which). All receptors come from an adult woman who had mild COVID-19 (a few samples of this study predate the infection). Cell type and time point are not known.

This clonotype appeared many times. This rearrangement joins TRBV7-9 to TRBJ2-7; D assignment may be TRBD1 or TRBD2 (5 bases each). The CDR3 length is 14 residues. Germline loops: CDR1 SEHNR, CDR2 FQNEAQ (reference sequence). V was pared by 5 bases and J by 1 base, with 12 bases between. The CDR3 reads CASSPRDGSYEQYF. The CDR3 bases are TGTGCCAGCAGCCCCCGGGACGGATCCTACGAGCAGTACTTC.

The V call is TRBV18, the J call TRBJ1-1, with a possible D match to TRBD1 (6 bases). The CDR3 has 14 residues. V lost 6 bases and J 4 bases, leaving 15 bases between the germline ends. Germline CDR1 KGHSH, CDR2 LQKENI. In nucleotides, the CDR3 is TGTGCCAGCTCTCCGGGACACCTGGGCACTGAAGCTTTCTTT. Amino acids: CASSPGHLGTEAFF.

Only a few counts were recorded for this clonotype. This rearrangement joins TRBV6-2 or TRBV6-3 to TRBJ2-1; 11 bases fit TRBD2. The CDR3 length is 18 residues. Germline CDR1 reads MNHEY; CDR2 reads SVGEGT. The V gene end was trimmed by 4 bases and the J gene end by 0 bases; junction bases not matched to a gene: 8. In DNA, the CDR3 is TGTGCCAGCAGTTTCCCGACTAGCGGGGATAGCTCCTACAATGAGCAGTTCTTC. It yields the protein CASSFPTSGDSSYNEQFF.

The rearrangement uses TRBV24-1 and TRBJ1-1; 7 bases line up with TRBD1. Trimming at V came to 7 bases and at J to 0 bases, leaving 1 base not matched to a gene. The CDR3 runs to 13 residues. Germline-derived CDR1 and CDR2 are KGHDR and SFDVKD. Here the CDR3 reads CATRGQMNTEAFF. Here the CDR3 DNA reads TGTGCCACCAGGGGACAGATGAACACTGAAGCTTTCTTT.

This clonotype has more than one count but fewer than ten. The V call is TRBV14, the J call TRBJ2-1; TRBD1 or TRBD2 may be the D gene (5 bases each). The ends were cut back, 3 bases at V and 2 bases at J, with 14 bases in the middle. CDR3 length: 16 amino acids. Per germline, CDR1 SGHDN and CDR2 FVKESK. The DNA of the CDR3 is TGTGCCAGCAGCCATGAACGTCGGGGCGCCTACAATGAGCAGTTCTTC. Translated, it gives CASSHERRGAYNEQFF.

The chain recombines TRBV9 with TRBJ2-4; D not certain. CDR1 and CDR2 from the germline V gene are SGDLS and YYNGEE. V was shortened by 2 bases and J by 2 bases, with 11 bases between the two germline ends. The CDR3 consists of 15 residues. Here the CDR3 DNA reads TGTGCCAGCAGCGTGCAAGGGAACACCAAAAACATTCAGTACTTC. It encodes CASSVQGNTKNIQYF.

This chain uses TRBV7-7 with TRBJ2-7, with 8 nucleotides matching TRBD2. With V trimmed by 6 bases and J by 5 bases, 12 bases remained unmatched. CDR3 length: 15 residues. Germline-derived CDR1 and CDR2 are SSHAT and FNYEAQ (reference sequence). This CDR3 reads CASSRGSGGGHEQYF. In DNA, the CDR3 is TGTGCCAGCAGTCGAGGGAGCGGGGGAGGACACGAGCAGTACTTC.

This clonotype has only a few counts. The chain has TRBV9 and TRBJ1-1; no firm D call. The V end was cut by 3 bases, the J end by 3 bases, with 12 bases between. The CDR3 loop spans 14 amino acids. Per germline, CDR1 SGDLS and CDR2 YYNGEE. As DNA, the CDR3 is TGTGCCAGCAGCGGAGACGAGTGGGACACTGAAGCTTTCTTT. This encodes CASSGDEWDTEAFF.

CDR3 amino acids: CASSSSTVRNTGELFF. For the CDR3, the DNA is TGTGCCAGCAGTTCGTCGACAGTGCGGAACACCGGGGAGCTGTTTTTT. The chain couples TRBV12-3 or TRBV12-4 to TRBJ2-2; TRBD1 might be the D (5 bases). The ends were cut back, 4 bases at V and 1 base at J, with 13 bases in the middle. The CDR3 has 16 residues.

The chain has TRBV24-1 and TRBJ1-5; no definite D call. Trimming took off 4 bases at V and 1 base at J, with 10 bases between the two ends. CDR3 length: 15 amino acids. Looked up from germline, CDR1 is KGHDR and CDR2 is SFDVKD. The DNA of the CDR3 is TGTGCCACCAGTGACACCCGGACGAGCAATCAGCCCCAGCATTTT. Protein: CATSDTRTSNQPQHF.

The chain is built from TRBV28 and TRBJ2-5; tentatively, D is TRBD2 (5 bases). V was cut by 10 bases and J by 3 bases, with 18 bases left in between. Germline CDR1 MDHEN, CDR2 SYDVKM. The CDR3 sequence is 14 residues long. The CDR3 reads CATLGLTFKETQYF. The CDR3 bases are TGTGCCACCCTAGGACTCACATTTAAAGAGACCCAGTACTTC.

The chain carries TRBV20-1 and TRBJ2-3; D is unresolved. From germline, CDR1 is DFQATT and CDR2 SNEGSKA (reference sequence). CDR3 size: 10 residues. Trimming shortened V by 6 bases and J by 5 bases, and 6 bases separated the two germline ends. CDR3 bases: TGCAGTGCGCGTAGAGATACGCAGTATTTT. It specifies CSARRDTQYF.

This clonotype was counted between two and nine times. V is TRBV7-3 and J is TRBJ1-6; D ambiguous. CDR1 SGHTA and CDR2 FQGTGA come from the germline V gene. V lost 4 bases, J lost 7 bases, and 8 bases lay in between. The CDR3 consists of 13 residues. DNA for the CDR3: TGTGCCAGCAGCTCCGCCCCCAATTCACCCCTCCACTTT. Translating gives CASSSAPNSPLHF.

This clonotype was observed a few times. V usage is TRBV6-5 and J usage is TRBJ2-2; tentatively, D is TRBD1 or TRBD2 (6 bases each). Germline loops: CDR1 MNHEY, CDR2 SVGAGI. CDR3 length: 15 residues. Deletions cut 0 bases from V and 7 bases from J, with 12 bases between. The CDR3 bases are TGTGCCAGCAGTTACTCTAATCGGGGGCACGGGGAGCTGTTTTTT. This translates into CASSYSNRGHGELFF.

CDR3 amino acids: CASRIDSLYGYTF. The CDR3 nucleotides are TGTGCCAGCAGAATTGACAGCCTCTATGGCTACACCTTC. The chain recombines TRBV5-6 with TRBJ1-2, with TRBD1 as a possible D gene (5 bases). Trimming left V 5 bases short and J 4 bases short, with 12 bases between. The germline CDR1 and CDR2 sequences are SGHDT and YYEEEE. The CDR3 extends over 13 amino acids.

The chain is built from TRBV19 and TRBJ2-1; D gene unclear. Germline assignment: CDR1 LNHDA and CDR2 SQIVND (reference sequence). This CDR3 is built from 13 residues. Trimming shortened V by 3 bases and J by 10 bases, and 13 bases separated the two germline ends. The chain's CDR3 is CASSIGQYMEQFF. The DNA of the CDR3 is TGTGCCAGTAGTATTGGCCAGTACATGGAGCAGTTCTTC.

The gene calls are TRBV12-3 or TRBV12-4 and TRBJ2-5; TRBD1 agrees at 8 bases. The CDR3 length is 14 residues. J lost 3 bases, V lost 6 bases, and 6 bases had no gene match. The CDR3 sequence: CASRRRTGKETQYF. The CDR3 nucleotides read TGTGCCAGCAGACGAAGGACAGGGAAAGAGACCCAGTACTTC.